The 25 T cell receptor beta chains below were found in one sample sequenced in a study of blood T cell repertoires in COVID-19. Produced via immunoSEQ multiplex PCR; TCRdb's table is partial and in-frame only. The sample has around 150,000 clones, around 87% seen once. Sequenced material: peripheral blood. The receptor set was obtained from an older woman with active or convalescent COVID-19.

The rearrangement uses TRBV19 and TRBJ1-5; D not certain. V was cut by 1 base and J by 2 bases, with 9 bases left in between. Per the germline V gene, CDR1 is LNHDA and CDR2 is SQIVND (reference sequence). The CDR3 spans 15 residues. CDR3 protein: CASSIVQDGNQPQHF. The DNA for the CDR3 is TGTGCCAGTAGTATAGTCCAGGATGGCAATCAGCCCCAGCATTTT.

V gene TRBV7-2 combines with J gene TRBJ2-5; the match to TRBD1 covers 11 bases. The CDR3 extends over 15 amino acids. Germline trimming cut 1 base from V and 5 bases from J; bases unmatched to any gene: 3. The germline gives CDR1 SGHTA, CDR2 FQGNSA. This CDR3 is CASSLVGTGGETQYF. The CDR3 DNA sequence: TGTGCCAGCAGCTTAGTCGGGACAGGGGGGGAGACCCAGTACTTC.

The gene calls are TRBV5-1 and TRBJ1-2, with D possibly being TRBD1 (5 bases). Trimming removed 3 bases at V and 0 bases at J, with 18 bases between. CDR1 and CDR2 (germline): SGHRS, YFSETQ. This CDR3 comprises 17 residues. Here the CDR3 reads CASSSGGQGLTNYGYTF. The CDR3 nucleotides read TGCGCCAGCAGCTCGGGGGGTCAGGGCCTGACTAACTATGGCTACACCTTC.

The CDR3 DNA sequence: TGTGCCAGCTCACCGGGGAGGGTGCATTCACCCCTCCACTTT. Protein: CASSPGRVHSPLHF. The V call is TRBV18, the J call TRBJ1-6; D is uncertain. Deletions cut 3 bases from V and 8 bases from J, with 11 bases between. Germline assignment: CDR1 KGHSH and CDR2 LQKENI. The CDR3 loop spans 14 amino acids.

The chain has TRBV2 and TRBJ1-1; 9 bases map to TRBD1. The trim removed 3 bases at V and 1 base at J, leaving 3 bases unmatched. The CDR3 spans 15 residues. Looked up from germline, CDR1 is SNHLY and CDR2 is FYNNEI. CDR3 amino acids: CASSDDRGSNTEAFF. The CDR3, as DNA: TGTGCCAGCAGTGACGACAGGGGGTCGAACACTGAAGCTTTCTTT.

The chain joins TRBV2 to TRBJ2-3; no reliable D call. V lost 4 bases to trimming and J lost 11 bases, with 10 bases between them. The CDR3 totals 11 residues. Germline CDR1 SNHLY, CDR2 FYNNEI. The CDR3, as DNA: TGTGCCAGCAGTGGTCCCCCCGGGCAGTATTTT. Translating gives CASSGPPGQYF.

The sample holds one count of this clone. CDR3 residues: CASSVPLRVDPEAFF. CDR3 sequence (DNA): TGTGCCAGCAGCGTTCCTCTACGGGTAGACCCCGAAGCTTTCTTT. This chain links TRBV9 with TRBJ1-1; no firm D call. The CDR3 totals 15 residues. CDR1 and CDR2 from the germline V gene are SGDLS and YYNGEE. The V end lost 2 bases, the J end lost 8 bases, and 19 bases lay between the germline ends. Looking up the rest from reference TRBV9 and TRBJ1-1 gives the full variable domain: DSGVTQTPKHLITATGQRVTLRCSPRSGDLSVYWYQQSLDQGLQFLIQYYNGEERAKGNILERFSAQQFPDLHSELNLSSLELGDSALYFCASSVPLRVDPEAFFGQGTRLTVV.

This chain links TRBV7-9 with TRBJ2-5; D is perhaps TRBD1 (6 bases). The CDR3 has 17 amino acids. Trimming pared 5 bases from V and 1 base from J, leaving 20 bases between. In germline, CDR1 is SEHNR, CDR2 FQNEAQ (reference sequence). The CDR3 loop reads CASSTWPGATFQETQYF. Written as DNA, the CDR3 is TGTGCCAGCAGCACCTGGCCAGGGGCGACTTTCCAAGAGACCCAGTACTTC.

In DNA, the CDR3 is TGTGCCAGCAGCCAAGAGAAGTCCGGGATGAGCTCCTACAATGAGCAGTTCTTC. Amino acids: CASSQEKSGMSSYNEQFF. This chain joins TRBV14 and TRBJ2-1; maybe TRBD2 (5 bases). The CDR3 has 18 amino acids. Germline CDR1 is SGHDN and CDR2 is FVKESK. The germline V and J ends were trimmed by 0 bases and 0 bases, with 15 bases remaining between them.

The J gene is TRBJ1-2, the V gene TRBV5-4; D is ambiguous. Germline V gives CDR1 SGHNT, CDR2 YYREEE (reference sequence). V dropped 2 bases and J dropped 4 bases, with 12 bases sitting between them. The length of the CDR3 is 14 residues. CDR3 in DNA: TGTGCCAGCAGCTTAGAGGGTTCTGGCTATGGCTACACCTTC. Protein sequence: CASSLEGSGYGYTF. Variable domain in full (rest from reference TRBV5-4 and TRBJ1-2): ETGVTQSPTHLIKTRGQQVTLRCSSQSGHNTVSWYQQALGQGPQFIFQYYREEENGRGNFPPRFSGLQFPNYSSELNVNALELDDSALYLCASSLEGSGYGYTFGSGTRLTVV.

CDR3 protein: CASSEQGRVQEAFF. CDR3 sequence (DNA): TGTGCCAGCAGTGAACAGGGGAGAGTCCAGGAGGCTTTCTTT. This sequence joins TRBV2 and TRBJ1-1; TRBD1 might be the D (6 bases). V shed 2 bases and J shed 11 bases, with 18 bases lying between them. CDR1 SNHLY and CDR2 FYNNEI come from the germline V gene. This CDR3 is built from 14 residues.

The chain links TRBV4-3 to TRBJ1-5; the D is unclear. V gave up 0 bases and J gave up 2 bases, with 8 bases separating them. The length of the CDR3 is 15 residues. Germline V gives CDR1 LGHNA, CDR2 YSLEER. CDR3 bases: TGCGCCAGCAGCCAAGATTGGCAGGGCAATCAGCCCCAGCATTTT. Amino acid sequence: CASSQDWQGNQPQHF.

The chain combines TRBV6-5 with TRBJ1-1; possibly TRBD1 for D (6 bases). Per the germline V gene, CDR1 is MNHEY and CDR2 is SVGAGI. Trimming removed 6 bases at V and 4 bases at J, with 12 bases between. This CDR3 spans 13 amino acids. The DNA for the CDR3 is TGTGCCAGCAGCCACACAGGGTCCACTGAAGCTTTCTTT. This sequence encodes CASSHTGSTEAFF.

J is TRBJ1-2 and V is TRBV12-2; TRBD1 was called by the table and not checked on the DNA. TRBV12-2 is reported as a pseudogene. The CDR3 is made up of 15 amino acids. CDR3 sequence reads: CASRLTGQGTRGYTF. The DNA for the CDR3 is TGTGCAAGTCGCTTGACAGGACAGGGAACTAGGGGCTACACCTTC.

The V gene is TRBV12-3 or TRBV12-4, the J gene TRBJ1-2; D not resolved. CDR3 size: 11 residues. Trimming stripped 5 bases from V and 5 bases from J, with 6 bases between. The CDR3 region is CASSTHYGYTF. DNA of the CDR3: TGTGCCAGCAGTACACATTATGGCTACACCTTC.

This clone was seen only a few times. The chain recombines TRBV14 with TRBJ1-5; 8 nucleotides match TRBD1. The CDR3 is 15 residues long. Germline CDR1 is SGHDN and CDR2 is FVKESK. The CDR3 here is CAKLPGGVGNQPQHF. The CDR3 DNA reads TGTGCTAAACTGCCAGGGGGCGTAGGCAATCAGCCCCAGCATTTT.

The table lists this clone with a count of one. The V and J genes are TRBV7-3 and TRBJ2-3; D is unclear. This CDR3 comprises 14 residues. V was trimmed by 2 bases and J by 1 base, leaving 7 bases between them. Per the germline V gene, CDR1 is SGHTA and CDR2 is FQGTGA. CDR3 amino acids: CASSLPGGTDTQYF. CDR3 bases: TGTGCCAGCAGCTTACCAGGTGGCACAGATACGCAGTATTTT.

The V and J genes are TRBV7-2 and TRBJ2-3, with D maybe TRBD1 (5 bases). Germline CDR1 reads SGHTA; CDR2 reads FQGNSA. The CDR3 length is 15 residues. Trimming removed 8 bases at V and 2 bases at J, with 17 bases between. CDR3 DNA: TGTGCCAGCTGCCAAGGGGCTCGGCACACAGATACGCAGTATTTT. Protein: CASCQGARHTDTQYF.

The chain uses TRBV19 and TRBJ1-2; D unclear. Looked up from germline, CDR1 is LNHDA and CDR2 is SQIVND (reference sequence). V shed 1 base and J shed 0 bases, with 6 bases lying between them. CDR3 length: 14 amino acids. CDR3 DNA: TGTGCCAGTAGTATAGGCACAGCTAACTATGGCTACACCTTC. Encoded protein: CASSIGTANYGYTF.

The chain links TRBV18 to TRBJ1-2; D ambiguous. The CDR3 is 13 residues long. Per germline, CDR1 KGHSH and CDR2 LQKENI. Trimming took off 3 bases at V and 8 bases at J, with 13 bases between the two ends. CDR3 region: CASSPSASEGYTF. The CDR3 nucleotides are TGTGCCAGCTCACCGTCCGCCTCGGAGGGCTACACCTTC.

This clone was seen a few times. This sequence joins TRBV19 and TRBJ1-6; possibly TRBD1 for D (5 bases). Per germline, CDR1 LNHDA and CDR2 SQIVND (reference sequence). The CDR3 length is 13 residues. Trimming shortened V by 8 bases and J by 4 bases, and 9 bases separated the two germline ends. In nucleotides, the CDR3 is TGTGCCAGTGGACAAGGGTATAATTCACCCCTCCACTTT. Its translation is CASGQGYNSPLHF. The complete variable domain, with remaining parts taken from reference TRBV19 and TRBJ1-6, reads DGGITQSPKYLFRKEGQNVTLSCEQNLNHDAMYWYRQDPGQGLRLIYYSQIVNDFQKGDIAEGYSVSREKKESFPLTVTSAQKNPTAFYLCASGQGYNSPLHFGNGTRLTVT.

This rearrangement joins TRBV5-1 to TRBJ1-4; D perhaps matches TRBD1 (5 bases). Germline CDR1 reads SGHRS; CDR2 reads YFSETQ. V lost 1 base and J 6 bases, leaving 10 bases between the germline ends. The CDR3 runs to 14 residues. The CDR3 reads CASSLRSRDEKLFF. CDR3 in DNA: TGCGCCAGCAGCTTGAGGTCCAGGGATGAAAAACTGTTTTTT.

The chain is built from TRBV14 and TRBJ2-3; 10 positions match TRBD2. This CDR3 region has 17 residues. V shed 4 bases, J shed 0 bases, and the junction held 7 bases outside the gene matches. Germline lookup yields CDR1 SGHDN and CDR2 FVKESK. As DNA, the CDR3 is TGTGCCAGCAGCCGTGTTAGCGGGGGGCCTAGCACAGATACGCAGTATTTT. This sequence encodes CASSRVSGGPSTDTQYF.

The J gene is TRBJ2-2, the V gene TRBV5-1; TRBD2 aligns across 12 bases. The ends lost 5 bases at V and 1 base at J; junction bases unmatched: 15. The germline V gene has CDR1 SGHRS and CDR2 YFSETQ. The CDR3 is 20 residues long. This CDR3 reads CASRRSPSSGGVMNTGELFF. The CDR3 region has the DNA TGCGCCAGCAGACGTTCCCCCTCTAGCGGGGGGGTGATGAACACCGGGGAGCTGTTTTTT.

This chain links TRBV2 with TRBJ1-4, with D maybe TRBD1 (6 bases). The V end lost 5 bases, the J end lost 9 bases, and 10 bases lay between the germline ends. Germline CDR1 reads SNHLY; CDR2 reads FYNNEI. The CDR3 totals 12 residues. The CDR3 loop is CASSPRGKKLFF. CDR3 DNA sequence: TGTGCCAGCAGTCCCAGGGGAAAAAAACTGTTTTTT.